These 5 T cell receptor beta chains share one sample of origin, sequenced in a study of shared clonotypes between healthy human individuals. The table came from immunoSEQ multiplex PCR; TCRdb's copy has only in-frame clones and leaves some out. The sample shows 490,000 or so clones, over 60% of them seen only once. The sample comprised PBMCs. The receptor set was obtained from a woman between 40 and 50 years old in good health. Some clones in this sample may be carry-over from other donors' samples.

This chain joins TRBV2 and TRBJ1-2; TRBD1 matches at 9 bases. CDR1 and CDR2 (germline): SNHLY, FYNNEI. Trimming at V came to 2 bases and at J to 8 bases, leaving 3 bases not matched to a gene. The CDR3 extends over 13 amino acids. The CDR3 region is CASSETGGGGYTF. CDR3 nucleotide sequence: TGTGCCAGCAGTGAAACAGGGGGCGGCGGCTACACCTTC.

This clone occurred once. This sequence joins TRBV6-1 and TRBJ2-7; the D call may be TRBD1 or TRBD2 (7 bases each). The CDR3 contains 15 residues. V lost 7 bases and J 6 bases, leaving 22 bases between the germline ends. Germline V gene lookup returns CDR1 MNHNS and CDR2 SASEGT. The DNA of the CDR3 is TGTGCCAGCATTATCCAGGGGGATAGCGGGCGCGAGCAGTACTTC. As protein: CASIIQGDSGREQYF.

The CDR3 DNA reads TGTGCCAGCAGTTCCCCTAGCGGGAGTGGAGAGACCCAGTACTTC. Translation: CASSSPSGSGETQYF. The chain couples TRBV28 to TRBJ2-5, with TRBD2 identical over 10 bases. The J segment lost 4 bases and the V segment lost 4 bases, leaving 6 bases of the junction unmatched. Germline V gene lookup returns CDR1 MDHEN and CDR2 SYDVKM. CDR3 length equals 15 residues.

The chain links TRBV4-1 to TRBJ1-2; D remains ambiguous. Germline values: CDR1 MGHRA, CDR2 YSYEKL. V was clipped by 2 bases and J by 3 bases, with 10 bases between them. This CDR3 is built from 14 residues. CDR3 protein: CASSQPTAYYGYTF. The CDR3 bases are TGCGCCAGCAGCCAACCTACAGCGTACTATGGCTACACCTTC.

This sequence joins TRBV18 and TRBJ1-1, with unresolved D. Germline V gene lookup returns CDR1 KGHSH and CDR2 LQKENI. The CDR3 is 15 residues long. V lost 3 bases to trimming and J lost 1 base, with 12 bases between them. The chain's CDR3 is CASSPPSTENTEAFF. For the CDR3, the DNA is TGTGCCAGCTCACCTCCCTCCACGGAGAACACTGAAGCTTTCTTT. The whole variable domain, filled in from reference TRBV18 and TRBJ1-1, reads NAGVMQNPRHLVRRRGQEARLRCSPMKGHSHVYWYRQLPEEGLKFMVYLQKENIIDESGMPKERFSAEFPKEGPSILRIQQVVRGDSAAYFCASSPPSTENTEAFFGQGTRLTVV.